One sample yielded the 15 T cell receptor beta chains listed below, sequenced in a study of Graves' ophthalmopathy and Graves' hyperthyroidism. For repertoire sequencing, the TCR beta CDR3 regions were amplified from RNA transcripts. Second-round multiplex PCR came after a first-round RT-PCR that employed HTBI primers. TCRdb re-derived calls from the multiplex PCR reads in MiXCR, one entry per CDR3 protein. Here the sample spans about 420,000 distinct CDR3 sequences, under 25% being singletons. The specimen sequenced was peripheral blood. The receptors were gathered from a woman younger than 35 with stable Graves' hyperthyroidism.

Ten or more counts support this clonotype. This chain uses TRBV15 with TRBJ1-3; TRBD1 is a possible D gene (5 bases). The V gene lost 1 base and the J gene lost 0 bases, with 10 bases spanning the gap. Germline loops: CDR1 LNHNV, CDR2 YYDKDF (reference sequence). The CDR3 consists of 16 residues. The CDR3 DNA follows: TGTGCCACCAGCAGAGCAGGGCCAGTCTCTGGAAACACCATATATTTT. Encoded protein: CATSRAGPVSGNTIYF.

The chain joins TRBV4-2 to TRBJ1-3; 10 bases line up with TRBD1. Germline CDR1 is LGHNA and CDR2 is YNFKEQ. This CDR3 region has 16 residues. V gave up 4 bases and J gave up 3 bases; unmatched junction bases: 6. The chain's CDR3 is CASSPRQGAYGNTIYF. CDR3 DNA sequence: TGTGCCAGCAGCCCTCGACAGGGGGCATATGGAAACACCATATATTTT.

There are many counts of this clonotype. The chain is built from TRBV9 and TRBJ1-1, with D unresolved. This CDR3 is built from 14 residues. Trimming cost V 0 bases and J 4 bases, with 10 bases left between them. Germline-derived CDR1 and CDR2 are SGDLS and YYNGEE. The CDR3 loop is CASSVGPRGTEAFF. The CDR3 DNA follows: TGTGCCAGCAGCGTAGGCCCACGAGGCACTGAAGCTTTCTTT.

The chain carries TRBV7-9 and TRBJ1-2, with no clear D. Germline CDR1 reads SEHNR; CDR2 reads FQNEAQ (reference sequence). V was shortened by 7 bases and J by 2 bases, with 11 bases between the two germline ends. The CDR3 extends over 13 amino acids. CDR3: CASNSTENYGYTF. The CDR3 DNA sequence: TGTGCCAGCAACTCCACAGAAAACTATGGCTACACCTTC.

This clonotype was observed many times. The chain uses TRBV16 and TRBJ2-7; D is undetermined. The CDR3 is 13 amino acids. Deletions cut 1 base from V and 6 bases from J, with 10 bases between. Germline CDR1 KGHSY, CDR2 FQNENV. The CDR3 reads CASSQLGLGEQYF. DNA for the CDR3: TGTGCCAGCAGCCAATTGGGCCTAGGCGAGCAGTACTTC.

This clonotype came up many times. J is TRBJ2-5 and V is TRBV11-2; D perhaps matches TRBD2 (6 bases). This CDR3 has 17 residues. Looked up from germline, CDR1 is SGHAT and CDR2 is FQNNGV. Trimming took 1 base from V and 5 from J, leaving 20 bases between them. The chain's CDR3 is CASSLVLAGSPWETQYF. CDR3 bases: TGTGCCAGCAGCTTAGTTCTGGCGGGATCCCCGTGGGAGACCCAGTACTTC. Looking up the rest from reference TRBV11-2 and TRBJ2-5 gives the full variable domain: EAGVAQSPRYKIIEKRQSVAFWCNPISGHATLYWYQQILGQGPKLLIQFQNNGVVDDSQLPKDRFSAERLKGVDSTLKIQPAKLEDSAVYLCASSLVLAGSPWETQYFGPGTRLLVL.

The chain is built from TRBV12-3 or TRBV12-4 and TRBJ1-2, with a weak D call TRBD1 (6 bases). The CDR3 covers 15 residues. V was cut by 6 bases and J by 6 bases, with 20 bases left in between. The CDR3 nucleotides read TGTGCCAGCAGCCCCTTGAGGGGGGGCGGGAATGGCTACACCTTC. As protein: CASSPLRGGGNGYTF.

This clonotype was seen a few times. The chain uses TRBV6-5 and TRBJ2-2, with D perhaps matching TRBD2 (5 bases). Trimming left V 0 bases short and J 2 bases short, with 10 bases between. The germline V gene has CDR1 MNHEY and CDR2 SVGAGI. The CDR3 length is 16 residues. The CDR3 region has the DNA TGTGCCAGCAGTTACTCGTTGACGGGAAACACCGGGGAGCTGTTTTTT. Translated: CASSYSLTGNTGELFF.

Many counts were recorded for this clonotype. V gene TRBV5-1 combines with J gene TRBJ1-3; D might be TRBD1 (5 bases). This CDR3 spans 15 amino acids. The V gene lost 5 bases and the J gene lost 0 bases, with 12 bases spanning the gap. Germline V gene lookup returns CDR1 SGHRS and CDR2 YFSETQ. The CDR3 spells CASSLAGGSGNTIYF. The CDR3 DNA reads as TGCGCCAGCAGTCTGGCGGGGGGCTCTGGAAACACCATATATTTT.

This clonotype was seen ten or more times. CDR3 sequence (DNA): TGTGCCAGCAGTTTAGCCGACTCCGGCACTGAAGCTTTCTTT. It yields the protein CASSLADSGTEAFF. The chain recombines TRBV12-3 or TRBV12-4 with TRBJ1-1; no clear D gene. Trimming removed 0 bases from V and 4 bases from J, with 9 bases in between. This CDR3 spans 14 amino acids.

The sample holds many counts of this clonotype. The chain uses TRBV10-3 and TRBJ1-2, with no clear D. V shed 5 bases and J shed 8 bases, with 15 bases lying between them. Per germline, CDR1 ENHRY and CDR2 SYGVKD. This CDR3 has 13 amino acids. In DNA form, the CDR3 reads TGTGCCATCAGTACCGGGATTCGGGAGGGCTACACCTTC. Translation gives CAISTGIREGYTF.

In this sample, this clonotype turned up many times. V is TRBV10-3 and J is TRBJ1-2, with a tentative D call TRBD1 (5 bases). This CDR3 has 13 amino acids. Trimming took off 7 bases at V and 5 bases at J, with 14 bases between the two ends. In germline, CDR1 is ENHRY, CDR2 SYGVKD. CDR3 loop: CAIKNRLPYGYTF. The DNA for the CDR3 is TGTGCCATCAAGAACAGGCTCCCATATGGCTACACCTTC.

This clonotype was seen ten or more times. The chain recombines TRBV11-2 with TRBJ2-7; D ambiguous. The ends were cut back, 5 bases at V and 5 bases at J, with 7 bases in the middle. Germline CDR1 reads SGHAT; CDR2 reads FQNNGV. The CDR3 runs 11 residues. CDR3 sequence reads: CASSVLNEQYF. CDR3 DNA: TGTGCCAGCAGCGTATTAAACGAGCAGTACTTC.

There are a few counts of this clonotype. The chain carries TRBV11-2 and TRBJ2-7; TRBD2 aligns across 9 bases. Looked up from germline, CDR1 is SGHAT and CDR2 is FQNNGV. This CDR3 region has 14 residues. V was clipped by 5 bases and J by 3 bases; unmatched bases: 5. The CDR3 bases are TGTGCCAGCAGCCTGACTAGCGGATTCTACGAGCAGTACTTC. As protein: CASSLTSGFYEQYF.

This clonotype was picked up one time. The CDR3 coding sequence is TGTGCCTGGAGTGTGGAGGGGTTCGAGACCCAGTACTTC. Protein sequence: CAWSVEGFETQYF. The chain is built from TRBV30 and TRBJ2-5; tentatively, D is TRBD2 (6 bases). Germline V lookup: CDR1 GTSNPN, CDR2 SVGIG (reference sequence). V dropped 0 bases and J dropped 5 bases, with 10 bases sitting between them. The CDR3 covers 13 residues.